One sample yielded the 4 T cell receptor beta chains listed below, sequenced in a study of CXCR3-negative and CXCR3-positive naive CD8 T cells. Libraries were UMI-labeled 5' RACE TRB cDNA. Using the 5' RACE reads, TCRdb records one entry per CDR3 protein without DNA. This sample carries some 50,000 distinct CDR3 sequences, with approximately 1.5% going to the ten biggest clones. The sequencing sample was made of naive CXCR3- CD8+ T cells from blood. Subset of the sample: CD45RO-CCR7+CD27+CD95- naive CD8+ T cells lacking CXCR3 (TNR3-). The origin of the receptors is a human donor in good health. Some clones in this sample may be carry-over from other donors' samples.

The gene calls are TRBV29-1 and TRBJ1-2. The V gene's germline CDR1 is SQVTM and CDR2 ANQGSEA. The CDR3 has 14 amino acids. CDR3 sequence reads: CSVELWAANYGYTF.

The chain joins TRBV27 to TRBJ2-1. The CDR3 is made up of 15 amino acids. Germline CDR1 and CDR2: MNHEY and SMNVEV (reference sequence). CDR3 loop: CASSLTQVGLDEQFF.

CDR3 loop: CASSPLGGNQETQYF. The rearrangement links TRBV7-3 to TRBJ2-5; the TCRdb call, TRBD1, lacks DNA for checking. Germline CDR1 and CDR2: SGHTA and FQGTGA. The CDR3 consists of 15 residues.

The V call is TRBV7-6, the J call TRBJ2-1; the D call of TRBD1 rests on TCRdb alone, since no DNA is present to check it. Germline assignment: CDR1 SGHVS and CDR2 FNYEAQ. This CDR3 comprises 13 residues. The CDR3: CASTFGPANEQFF.